One and the same sample provided the 12 T cell receptor beta chains below, sequenced in a study of blood T cell repertoires in COVID-19. TCRdb keeps only in-frame clones here, not all; method: immunoSEQ multiplex PCR. The sample includes around 40,000 clones, 86% seen only once; the top ten take about 7.7%. Sequencing was performed on peripheral blood. The receptors stem from a man in his fifties or sixties with active COVID-19.

The chain couples TRBV27 to TRBJ2-1; 9 bases fit TRBD2. The ends lost 4 bases at V and 9 bases at J; junction bases unmatched: 13. Germline assignment: CDR1 MNHEY and CDR2 SMNVEV (reference sequence). CDR3 length: 16 residues. The CDR3 loop reads CASSSFTSGSSLEQFF. CDR3 DNA: TGTGCCAGCAGTTCTTTCACTAGCGGGTCTTCTCTTGAGCAGTTCTTC.

The genes are TRBV18 and TRBJ2-3; 15 nucleotides match TRBD2. Germline lookup yields CDR1 KGHSH and CDR2 LQKENI. The CDR3 runs to 16 residues. V shed 4 bases and J 3 bases; nucleotides not matched to a gene: 2. The CDR3 DNA follows: TGTGCCAGCTCACTCGGGACTAGCGGGAGGACAGATACGCAGTATTTT. Translating gives CASSLGTSGRTDTQYF.

The chain has TRBV27 and TRBJ2-7; 7 bases are shared with TRBD1. The CDR3 consists of 16 residues. With 4 bases clipped from V and 5 bases from J, the junction kept 14 bases outside the gene matches. The germline gives CDR1 MNHEY, CDR2 SMNVEV (reference sequence). CDR3 nucleotide sequence: TGTGCCAGCAGTTCCTCCCGCCCGGGACAGTTCCACGAGCAGTACTTC. Translated, it gives CASSSSRPGQFHEQYF.

This clone was counted only a few times. This chain joins TRBV5-1 and TRBJ1-1; 7 nucleotides match TRBD1. The V gene end was trimmed by 0 bases and the J gene end by 11 bases; junction bases not matched to a gene: 4. CDR1 and CDR2 from the germline V gene are SGHRS and YFSETQ. The CDR3 is 12 residues long. As DNA, the CDR3 is TGCGCCAGCAGCTTGGTGGGGGACAGCGCTTTCTTT. Amino acids: CASSLVGDSAFF. Using reference TRBV5-1 and TRBJ1-1 for the parts outside the CDR3, the full variable domain is KAGVTQTPRYLIKTRGQQVTLSCSPISGHRSVSWYQQTPGQGLQFLFEYFSETQRNKGNFPGRFSGRQFSNSRSEMNVSTLELGDSALYLCASSLVGDSAFFGQGTRLTVV.

The genes are TRBV29-1 and TRBJ1-4; 7 nucleotides line up with TRBD1. The CDR3 spans 12 residues. Losses at the gene ends were 6 bases for V and 4 bases for J; bases not matched to a gene: 2. Germline CDR1 SQVTM, CDR2 ANQGSEA. The CDR3 sequence is CSVGQYNEKLFF. CDR3 coding DNA: TGCAGCGTGGGACAGTATAATGAAAAACTGTTTTTT.

The rearrangement joins TRBV2 to TRBJ2-1; a possible D gene is TRBD2 (6 bases). The V gene's germline CDR1 is SNHLY and CDR2 FYNNEI. This CDR3 spans 13 amino acids. The ends were cut back, 7 bases at V and 15 bases at J, with 22 bases in the middle. Written as DNA, the CDR3 is TGTGCCAGCACCGTGGCGGGGACTGGGGAGGCGTTCTTC. It is translated as CASTVAGTGEAFF.

V is TRBV12-3 or TRBV12-4 and J is TRBJ1-1; weak D call: TRBD1 (6 bases). The V gene lost 6 bases and the J gene lost 4 bases, with 12 bases spanning the gap. The CDR3 runs 13 residues. The DNA of the CDR3 is TGTGCCAGCAGCACCACAGGGACCACTGAAGCTTTCTTT. The encoded protein is CASSTTGTTEAFF.

The rearrangement uses TRBV29-1 and TRBJ2-1, with no clear D. The CDR3 runs 10 residues. Germline V CDR1 and CDR2: SQVTM, ANQGSEA. The V end lost 8 bases, the J end lost 9 bases, and 11 bases lay between the germline ends. The CDR3 region has the DNA TGCAGCTTACGAACGGGTGAGCAGTTCTTC. As protein: CSLRTGEQFF.

The chain recombines TRBV7-9 with TRBJ2-1; D remains ambiguous. The germline CDR1 and CDR2 sequences are SEHNR and FQNEAQ (reference sequence). Trimming shortened V by 1 base and J by 12 bases, and 13 bases separated the two germline ends. The CDR3 extends over 13 amino acids. CDR3 amino acids: CASSLGNGERQFF. The CDR3 nucleotides read TGTGCCAGCAGCTTAGGGAATGGCGAGCGGCAGTTCTTC. The full variable domain, its missing parts supplied by reference TRBV7-9 and TRBJ2-1, is DTGVSQNPRHKITKRGQNVTFRCDPISEHNRLYWYRQTLGQGPEFLTYFQNEAQLEKSRLLSDRFSAERPKGSFSTLEIQRTEQGDSAMYLCASSLGNGERQFFGPGTRLTVL.

This sequence joins TRBV18 and TRBJ2-7; D not resolved. The germline gives CDR1 KGHSH, CDR2 LQKENI. The germline V and J ends were trimmed by 2 bases and 6 bases, with 20 bases remaining between them. CDR3 length: 16 residues. The CDR3 region has the DNA TGTGCCAGCTCACCATCGTTCGTTTACGCCGGTGGCGAGCAGTACTTC. Residues: CASSPSFVYAGGEQYF.

The chain uses TRBV9 and TRBJ2-1; TRBD2 aligns across 11 bases. CDR3 length: 16 amino acids. Unmatched junction bases numbered 8, after V lost 0 bases and J lost 9 bases. Germline CDR1 and CDR2: SGDLS and YYNGEE. The CDR3: CASSVVGSGRAGEQFF. The CDR3 bases are TGTGCCAGCAGCGTAGTAGGTAGCGGGAGGGCGGGTGAGCAGTTCTTC.

The V and J genes are TRBV19 and TRBJ2-1; 8 bases align to TRBD2. This CDR3 is 15 amino acids long. Looked up from germline, CDR1 is LNHDA and CDR2 is SQIVND (reference sequence). The junction had 7 bases not matched to a gene; V was cut back by 0 bases and J by 9 bases. The CDR3 spells CASSIERGAGGEQFF. CDR3 sequence (DNA): TGTGCCAGTAGTATAGAGAGGGGGGCGGGAGGTGAGCAGTTCTTC.